Below, 24 T cell receptor beta chains from the same sample are listed, as sequenced in a study of regulatory T cells in long-lasting Graves disease. The time point here: newly diagnosed GD, antithyroid drugs for less than 3 months. Generation of the TCR library employed RNA extracted from PBMCs. With iRepertoire HTBI primers and Arm-PCR of CDR3 regions, TCR beta libraries were built. One entry per CDR3 protein results from TCRdb running MiXCR on the multiplex PCR reads. The sample has about 430,000 distinct CDR3 sequences, roughly 15% seen once; the top ten hold about 7.6%. These data also featured in a second study, about T cells in Graves' hyperthyroidism and ophthalmopathy.

Material: peripheral blood mononuclear cells (PBMCs), obtained at new diagnosis, from a patient treated with antithyroid drugs. These receptor sequences come from a middle-aged woman with Graves disease.

The chain employs TRBV29-1 and TRBJ2-3; 12 bases map to TRBD2. This CDR3 region has 17 residues. CDR1 is SQVTM, CDR2 ANQGSEA, per germline. J gave up 0 bases and V 6 bases, and 10 bases lay outside the gene matches. The CDR3 region is CSVASGRASGSTDTQYF. DNA for the CDR3: TGCAGCGTGGCTAGCGGGAGGGCCAGCGGTAGCACAGATACGCAGTATTTT.

This clonotype has only a few counts. The V call is TRBV5-1, the J call TRBJ2-1; D is possibly TRBD2 (6 bases). V lost 6 bases to trimming and J lost 7 bases, with 17 bases between them. CDR1 and CDR2 (germline): SGHRS, YFSETQ. There are 14 residues in the CDR3. The CDR3 here is CASNAIAAGNEQFF. The CDR3 region has the DNA TGCGCCAGCAACGCTATAGCGGCAGGTAATGAGCAGTTCTTC.

The rearrangement links TRBV19 to TRBJ2-7; D is unresolved. Germline CDR1 reads LNHDA; CDR2 reads SQIVND (reference sequence). The CDR3 has 14 residues. Trimming shortened V by 4 bases and J by 0 bases, and 10 bases separated the two germline ends. The CDR3 sequence is CASSTSAHSYEQYF. The CDR3 bases are TGTGCCAGTAGTACAAGCGCCCACTCCTACGAGCAGTACTTC. Complete variable domain (other parts from reference TRBV19 and TRBJ2-7): DGGITQSPKYLFRKEGQNVTLSCEQNLNHDAMYWYRQDPGQGLRLIYYSQIVNDFQKGDIAEGYSVSREKKESFPLTVTSAQKNPTAFYLCASSTSAHSYEQYFGPGTRLTVT.

This chain connects TRBV4-1 to TRBJ1-5; 10 nucleotides match TRBD1. Unmatched junction bases numbered 4, after V lost 1 base and J lost 7 bases. Germline lookup yields CDR1 MGHRA and CDR2 YSYEKL. This CDR3 has 15 amino acids. The CDR3 DNA reads as TGCGCCAGCAGCCAAGCGACAGGGGGCGGGCAGCCCCAGCATTTT. Its protein is CASSQATGGGQPQHF.

This clonotype was recorded at least ten times. V is TRBV20-1 and J is TRBJ2-7; 12 nucleotides line up with TRBD2. The ends lost 0 bases at V and 4 bases at J; junction bases unmatched: 7. This CDR3 spans 16 amino acids. Germline V CDR1 and CDR2: DFQATT, SNEGSKA (reference sequence). The CDR3 DNA sequence: TGCAGTGCTAGAGATTTTACTAGCGGGAGGTTGTACGAGCAGTACTTC. This encodes CSARDFTSGRLYEQYF.

In regard to this clonotype: A much larger clone differs by one base, so this may be a read error. This chain links TRBV30 with TRBJ2-5; 7 positions match TRBD1. Losses at the gene ends were 6 bases for V and 4 bases for J; bases not matched to a gene: 11. The CDR3 runs 14 residues. Germline CDR1 is GTSNPN and CDR2 is SVGIG (reference sequence). The CDR3 reads CACSPPGTVETQYF. As DNA, the CDR3 is TGTGCCTGCAGTCCGCCCGGGACAGTAGAGACCCAGTACTTC.

This clonotype was seen a few times. This chain links TRBV9 with TRBJ2-1; D possibly matches TRBD1 or TRBD2 (7 bases each). V was pared by 0 bases and J by 3 bases, with 13 bases between. This CDR3 contains 16 residues. Germline V gene sequence: CDR1 SGDLS, CDR2 YYNGEE. The CDR3 DNA sequence: TGTGCCAGCAGCGTAGGGGGAGGGGGCGGCTACAATGAGCAGTTCTTC. It translates to CASSVGGGGGYNEQFF.

This clonotype has a count of ten or more. This chain connects TRBV19 to TRBJ1-4; D gene ambiguous. This CDR3 region has 16 residues. Trimming took 3 bases from V and 8 from J, leaving 19 bases between them. The V gene's germline CDR1 is LNHDA and CDR2 SQIVND (reference sequence). The CDR3 region has the DNA TGTGCCAGTAGTATTACCCCCAGTTTGGATCTAGAAAAACTGTTTTTT. Its protein product is CASSITPSLDLEKLFF.

This clonotype was counted a few times. J is TRBJ1-3 and V is TRBV18; tentative D call: TRBD1 (5 bases). Germline CDR1 and CDR2: KGHSH and LQKENI. This CDR3 has 18 residues. V lost 0 bases and J lost 1, with 16 bases in between. The CDR3 DNA follows: TGTGCCAGCTCACCACCCGGGCCAGGCGGGGGTTCTGGAAACACCATATATTTT. It is translated as CASSPPGPGGGSGNTIYF.

This clonotype was observed at least ten times. The chain recombines TRBV27 with TRBJ2-1; 9 bases are a match to TRBD2. Germline values: CDR1 MNHEY, CDR2 SMNVEV (reference sequence). The CDR3 is made up of 16 amino acids. With 4 bases clipped from V and 8 bases from J, the junction kept 12 bases outside the gene matches. The CDR3 protein is CASSSLSGRWGDEQFF. CDR3 nucleotide sequence: TGTGCCAGCAGTTCCCTTAGCGGGAGATGGGGCGATGAGCAGTTCTTC.

Concerning this clonotype itself: This likely stems from a read error, as it lies one base from a far larger clone. In this CDR3 the conserved last residue, phenylalanine or tryptophan, is missing, so a read error is likely. V and J are TRBV11-2 and TRBJ2-5, with D hard to call. Trimming took 1 base from V and 5 from J, leaving 17 bases between them. The CDR3 totals 16 residues. From germline, CDR1 is SGHAT and CDR2 FQNNGV. The CDR3 loop is CASSLVGGSPAETQYL. In DNA form, the CDR3 reads TGTGCCAGCAGCTTAGTGGGTGGGTCCCCGGCGGAGACCCAGTACCTC.

This clonotype was seen only a few times. V gene TRBV19 combines with J gene TRBJ2-7; 9 bases align to TRBD2. This CDR3 contains 15 residues. Germline-derived CDR1 and CDR2 are LNHDA and SQIVND (reference sequence). V gave up 3 bases and J gave up 4 bases; unmatched junction bases: 7. In DNA form, the CDR3 reads TGTGCCAGTAGTATCATAGTAGCGGGAGTGTACGAGCAGTACTTC. As protein: CASSIIVAGVYEQYF.

This clonotype was found a few times. The chain combines TRBV4-2 with TRBJ1-5; tentative D call: TRBD1 (5 bases). CDR1 LGHNA and CDR2 YNFKEQ come from the germline V gene. This CDR3 region has 15 residues. Trimming cost V 4 bases and J 3 bases, with 13 bases left between them. The CDR3 spells CASSLVDTPNQPQHF. CDR3 DNA sequence: TGTGCCAGCAGCCTTGTGGACACTCCCAATCAGCCCCAGCATTTT.

This clonotype was detected ten times or more. This chain connects TRBV6-5 to TRBJ1-1, with D maybe TRBD1 (5 bases). There are 15 residues in the CDR3. CDR1 is MNHEY, CDR2 SVGAGI, per germline. Trimming took 2 bases from V and 1 from J, leaving 11 bases between them. The CDR3 sequence is CASSYPSGQNTEAFF. CDR3 DNA: TGTGCCAGCAGTTACCCCTCAGGACAGAACACTGAAGCTTTCTTT.

This sequence joins TRBV20-1 and TRBJ2-3, with D perhaps matching TRBD2 (5 bases). V was trimmed by 0 bases and J by 1 base, leaving 11 bases between them. Germline values: CDR1 DFQATT, CDR2 SNEGSKA (reference sequence). This CDR3 is built from 15 residues. CDR3 nucleotide sequence: TGCAGTGCTAGAGATCCCACTAGACGCACAGATACGCAGTATTTT. This translates into CSARDPTRRTDTQYF.

This clonotype was recorded a few times. This could be a read error, since a much larger clone is one nucleotide away. This rearrangement joins TRBV12-3 or TRBV12-4 to TRBJ1-5; D gene unclear. V lost 5 bases to trimming and J lost 13 bases, with 18 bases between them. This CDR3 has 13 amino acids. CDR3 loop: CASSQPDQLAQHF. DNA for the CDR3: TGTGCCAGCAGTCAACCCGACCAGCTAGCGCAGCATTTT.

This clonotype was counted ten times or more. The rearrangement uses TRBV7-2 and TRBJ1-6, with D hard to call. The CDR3 contains 15 residues. Germline CDR1 and CDR2: SGHTA and FQGNSA. V was trimmed by 1 base and J by 6 bases, leaving 10 bases between them. The CDR3 DNA sequence: TGTGCCAGCAGCTTAGTTCGGCAGCTTAATTCACCCCTCCACTTT. Encoded protein: CASSLVRQLNSPLHF.

In this sample, this clonotype turned up a few times. The chain recombines TRBV5-5 with TRBJ1-2; D call uncertain. The V end was cut by 0 bases, the J end by 3 bases, with 18 bases between. CDR1 is SGHKS and CDR2 is YYEKEE in the germline V gene (reference sequence). The CDR3 contains 17 residues. CDR3 loop: CASSLAVGLTRDYGYTF. The CDR3 DNA follows: TGTGCCAGCAGCTTGGCCGTTGGCCTAACGAGGGACTATGGCTACACCTTC.

Many counts were recorded for this clonotype. This chain links TRBV7-2 with TRBJ2-7, with TRBD2 matching 9 bases. The CDR3 covers 13 residues. Germline V gene sequence: CDR1 SGHTA, CDR2 FQGNSA. With V trimmed by 6 bases and J by 7 bases, 7 bases remained unmatched. Written as DNA, the CDR3 is TGTGCCAGCAGTCTTGGGCGGGAGGGGGAGCAGTACTTC. This translates into CASSLGREGEQYF.

The chain links TRBV18 to TRBJ2-7; TRBD2 agrees at 7 bases. The germline gives CDR1 KGHSH, CDR2 LQKENI. J was trimmed by 0 bases and V by 5 bases; bases with no gene match: 4. This CDR3 contains 14 residues. The CDR3 region has the DNA TGTGCCAGCTCATTCAAGCGGGACTCCTACGAGCAGTACTTC. It is translated as CASSFKRDSYEQYF.

This clonotype appeared many times. The rearrangement joins TRBV11-3 to TRBJ2-1; TRBD2 matches at 8 bases. This CDR3 has 14 amino acids. Germline V CDR1 and CDR2: SGHNT, YENEEA. V gave up 4 bases and J gave up 7 bases; unmatched junction bases: 6. DNA for the CDR3: TGTGCCAGCAGCTCGGGACTAGTGATAAATGAGCAGTTCTTC. Its protein product is CASSSGLVINEQFF.

In its sample, this clonotype was seen once. The J gene is TRBJ2-5, the V gene TRBV4-2; tentatively, D is TRBD2 (6 bases). The closer fit of TRBJ2-1 to the DNA end suggests the J call may be wrong. CDR3 size: 17 residues. The germline V gene encodes CDR1 LGHNA and CDR2 YNFKEQ. CDR3 loop: CASSQDSQGGLHGEQFF. In nucleotides, the CDR3 is TGTGCCAGCAGCCAAGATAGCCAGGGAGGATTGCATGGTGAGCAGTTCTTC.

This clonotype was counted at least ten times. V gene TRBV5-1 combines with J gene TRBJ2-7; D may be TRBD1 (6 bases). Germline values: CDR1 SGHRS, CDR2 YFSETQ. V gave up 4 bases and J gave up 3 bases, with 32 bases separating them. This CDR3 is built from 20 residues. The CDR3 nucleotides read TGCGCCAGCAGCAGATCCCTCCTAGGCCAGCCTCCGGGACAAGGCTACGAGCAGTACTTC. Amino acid sequence: CASSRSLLGQPPGQGYEQYF.

The J gene is TRBJ1-2, the V gene TRBV6-2 or TRBV6-3, with TRBD1 as a possible D gene (5 bases). This CDR3 has 17 residues. V lost 5 bases to trimming and J lost 4 bases, with 23 bases between them. Germline CDR1 MNHEY, CDR2 SVGEGT. CDR3 nucleotides: TGTGCCAGCAGTGAGTCGACAGCCGAACCCTATCTCTATGGCTACACCTTC. As protein: CASSESTAEPYLYGYTF.